This TCR beta chain was recovered during a study of blood T cell repertoires in COVID-19. Study information: T cells, B-cell-depleted T cells, or PBMCs supplied cDNA or gDNA.

In the study's own analysis: Estimation of nucleated cell counts relied on the amplification of reference gene primers. Repertoires were generated with immunoSEQ multiplex PCR, while TCRdb's copy carries only in-frame clones and drops some. V and J calls and clone size come straight from that table; D and trimming were deduced from the DNA. In the table there are roughly 170,000 clones, approximately 85% of which are singletons. After removal of 4 bases from V and 5 bases from J, the junction contained 1 base not matched to a gene. Germline-derived CDR1 and CDR2 are MNHEY and SVGAGI. This CDR3 spans 13 amino acids.

The source is a man aged 60-69 years who had recovered from COVID-19. This rearrangement joins TRBV6-5 to TRBJ2-1; 8 bases line up with TRBD1. Sequenced input: peripheral blood. Here the CDR3 DNA reads TGTGCCAGCAGTTCGGACAGGGACAATGAGCAGTTCTTC. Amino acid sequence: CASSSDRDNEQFF.